This T cell receptor beta chain was recorded in a study of blood T cell repertoires in COVID-19. Across the whole study: Donors in the United States, Italy and Spain gave samples during acute or convalescent COVID-19. T cells, B-cell-depleted T cells, or PBMCs supplied cDNA or gDNA.

This clone has just one count. The V end was cut by 1 base, the J end by 4 bases, with 10 bases between. The CDR3 runs 14 residues. Per germline, CDR1 LGHDT and CDR2 YNNKEL (reference sequence). Clinical history reported by participants formed the basis on which cohorts were assigned. Participants in the exposed group had met a COVID-19 case in the 2 weeks before joining the study. TCRdb's copy holds only in-frame clones and misses some; the assay was immunoSEQ multiplex PCR. Among 250,000 or so clones, roughly 85% were seen once, and the ten largest hold roughly 6.7%. Sequenced input: PBMCs or T cells enriched from blood (not recorded which). The chain joins TRBV3-1 (or the pseudogene TRBV3-2) to TRBJ2-5; TRBD2 is a possible D gene (5 bases). The receptor's source is a woman aged 50 to 60 who had been exposed to COVID-19. CDR3 protein: CASSQVRGGETQYF. In DNA, the CDR3 is TGTGCCAGCAGCCAAGTTCGGGGTGGAGAGACCCAGTACTTC.